Below, 20 T cell receptor beta chains from the same sample are listed, as sequenced in a study of T cell changes during pregnancy in multiple sclerosis. Sequencing was performed with immunoSEQ multiplex PCR; in TCRdb, only in-frame clones are kept and a portion is missing. The sample has tens of thousands of clones; about nine tenths are singletons. Sequenced here: CD4+ T cells from peripheral blood mononuclear cells, sampled in the first trimester of pregnancy. These receptors were obtained from a female donor with multiple sclerosis, enrolled in a pregnancy study.

The CDR3 sequence: CASSDPGGSSYNEQFF. CDR3 nucleotide sequence: TGTGCCAGCAGTGATCCCGGGGGGAGCTCCTACAATGAGCAGTTCTTC. The J gene is TRBJ2-1, the V gene TRBV19; 7 bases fit TRBD2. The germline gives CDR1 LNHDA, CDR2 SQIVND (reference sequence). The CDR3 sequence is 16 residues long. V was clipped by 9 bases and J by 0 bases; unmatched bases: 11.

A note on this clone: Additional DNA sequences in this sample encode the identical CDR3. This chain joins TRBV6-1 and TRBJ2-1; 8 bases are shared with TRBD2. The CDR3 consists of 15 residues. The junction had 6 bases not matched to a gene; V was cut back by 6 bases and J by 2 bases. Germline CDR1 MNHNS, CDR2 SASEGT. The CDR3 protein is CASSASGGPYNEQFF. The CDR3 DNA reads as TGTGCCAGCAGCGCAAGCGGGGGACCCTACAATGAGCAGTTCTTC.

CDR3 DNA sequence: TGTGCCAGCAGTCCTAGCCGGAGGGGCTACACCTTC. It yields the protein CASSPSRRGYTF. This sequence joins TRBV6-1 and TRBJ1-2; D is undetermined. The length of the CDR3 is 12 residues. Germline V gives CDR1 MNHNS, CDR2 SASEGT. V lost 5 bases to trimming and J lost 8 bases, with 12 bases between them.

The chain has TRBV2 and TRBJ2-7; 11 nucleotides line up with TRBD1. Trimming took 4 bases from V and 5 from J; bases not matched to a gene: 7. The CDR3 totals 15 residues. Germline values: CDR1 SNHLY, CDR2 FYNNEI. The CDR3 DNA sequence: TGTGCCAGCAGTGTTCGGGACAGGGGGGGGCACGAGCAGTACTTC. Translating gives CASSVRDRGGHEQYF.

The chain recombines TRBV7-2 with TRBJ2-7; the match to TRBD2 covers 9 bases. Germline-derived CDR1 and CDR2 are SGHTA and FQGNSA. This CDR3 is built from 15 residues. J lost 1 base, V lost 2 bases, and 3 bases had no gene match. The CDR3 loop reads CASSLLTSGSYEQYF. Written as DNA, the CDR3 is TGTGCCAGCAGCTTATTGACTAGCGGATCCTACGAGCAGTACTTC.

The rearrangement uses TRBV2 and TRBJ1-2; tentatively, D is TRBD1 (6 bases). V was cut by 5 bases and J by 3 bases, with 10 bases left in between. CDR3 length: 13 amino acids. Looked up from germline, CDR1 is SNHLY and CDR2 is FYNNEI. CDR3 residues: CASSSEGDYGYTF. DNA of the CDR3: TGTGCCAGCAGTTCCGAGGGGGACTATGGCTACACCTTC.

The chain uses TRBV4-2 and TRBJ2-5; D is undetermined. Per the germline V gene, CDR1 is LGHNA and CDR2 is YNFKEQ. This CDR3 is 14 amino acids long. V was trimmed by 0 bases and J by 5 bases, leaving 10 bases between them. The CDR3 region has the DNA TGTGCCAGCAGCCAAGAGCCGGGTGTGGAGACCCAGTACTTC. Translation gives CASSQEPGVETQYF.

The rearrangement uses TRBV2 and TRBJ1-2, with D uncertain. The ends were cut back, 6 bases at V and 8 bases at J, with 13 bases in the middle. The CDR3 length is 12 residues. Germline-derived CDR1 and CDR2 are SNHLY and FYNNEI. The CDR3 coding sequence is TGTGCCAGCAGCGTCCTGACGGGGGGCTACACCTTC. Translation gives CASSVLTGGYTF.

This clone has a count of ten or more. J is TRBJ2-7 and V is TRBV5-1; D is unclear. The CDR3 runs 14 residues. From germline, CDR1 is SGHRS and CDR2 YFSETQ. Trimming stripped 4 bases from V and 2 bases from J, with 13 bases between. CDR3 region: CASSTDSHTYEQYF. The CDR3, as DNA: TGCGCCAGCAGCACCGACTCCCATACCTACGAGCAGTACTTC.

The rearrangement joins TRBV7-9 to TRBJ2-3; TRBD2 agrees at 10 bases. Germline V lookup: CDR1 SEHNR, CDR2 FQNEAQ (reference sequence). The CDR3 totals 16 residues. V trimming: 0 bases; J trimming: 0 bases; junction bases outside the gene matches: 0. CDR3 residues: CASSLATSGSTDTQYF. DNA for the CDR3: TGTGCCAGCAGCTTAGCGACTAGCGGGAGCACAGATACGCAGTATTTT.

A single count supports this clone. The chain recombines TRBV28 with TRBJ2-2, with 7 bases aligning to TRBD1. CDR1 MDHEN and CDR2 SYDVKM come from the germline V gene. Trimming took 3 bases from V and 3 from J; bases not matched to a gene: 4. The CDR3 runs to 15 residues. The CDR3, as DNA: TGTGCCAGCAGTTTGGACAGGTCCTACACCGGGGAGCTGTTTTTT. As protein: CASSLDRSYTGELFF.

The chain carries TRBV11-3 and TRBJ2-6; a possible D gene is TRBD2 (6 bases). Germline V gene sequence: CDR1 SGHNT, CDR2 YENEEA. The CDR3 length is 18 residues. The V end lost 0 bases, the J end lost 0 bases, and 12 bases lay between the germline ends. CDR3 loop: CASSLDSAGGSGANVLTF. Written as DNA, the CDR3 is TGTGCCAGCAGCTTAGATTCGGCCGGGGGCTCTGGGGCCAACGTCCTGACTTTC.

V is TRBV5-6 and J is TRBJ2-7, with 7 bases aligning to TRBD1. Unmatched junction bases numbered 4, after V lost 4 bases and J lost 0 bases. Germline lookup yields CDR1 SGHDT and CDR2 YYEEEE. CDR3 length: 14 residues. CDR3 in amino acids: CASSRRDSSYEQYF. The DNA for the CDR3 is TGTGCCAGCAGCCGCCGGGACAGCTCCTACGAGCAGTACTTC. Full variable domain (outside the CDR3, taken from reference TRBV5-6 and TRBJ2-7): DAGVTQSPTHLIKTRGQQVTLRCSPKSGHDTVSWYQQALGQGPQFIFQYYEEEERQRGNFPDRFSGHQFPNYSSELNVNALLLGDSALYLCASSRRDSSYEQYFGPGTRLTVT.

Only one count was recorded for this clone. This chain connects TRBV19 to TRBJ1-6; TRBD1 agrees at 8 bases. The V gene's germline CDR1 is LNHDA and CDR2 SQIVND (reference sequence). Losses at the gene ends were 5 bases for V and 10 bases for J; bases not matched to a gene: 19. CDR3 length: 18 amino acids. The CDR3 region has the DNA TGTGCCAGTAGTCTACGGAAATTTGGACAGGGAAGGAACTCACCCCTCCACTTT. This codes for CASSLRKFGQGRNSPLHF.

The genes are TRBV5-6 and TRBJ1-3; TRBD1 is a possible D gene (5 bases). The CDR3 contains 15 residues. The germline V and J ends were trimmed by 0 bases and 4 bases, with 11 bases remaining between them. CDR1 is SGHDT, CDR2 YYEEEE, per germline. Here the CDR3 reads CASSLGRATGNTIYF. DNA for the CDR3: TGTGCCAGCAGCTTGGGCAGGGCCACGGGAAACACCATATATTTT.

This sequence joins TRBV7-9 and TRBJ2-7, with 8 bases fitting TRBD2. This CDR3 has 14 amino acids. V dropped 6 bases and J dropped 0; count of bases not matched to a gene: 4. From germline, CDR1 is SEHNR and CDR2 FQNEAQ (reference sequence). As DNA, the CDR3 is TGTGCCAGCAGGCCGGGGGGGTTCTCCTACGAGCAGTACTTC. Its protein product is CASRPGGFSYEQYF.

This clone was detected only once. The chain uses TRBV11-3 and TRBJ2-2; D possibly corresponds to TRBD2 (7 bases). The germline CDR1 and CDR2 sequences are SGHNT and YENEEA. Trimming left V 5 bases short and J 6 bases short, with 16 bases between. The CDR3 runs to 15 residues. As DNA, the CDR3 is TGTGCCAGCAGCCCCATAGGGGGGGTCGCCGGGGAGCTGTTTTTT. It yields the protein CASSPIGGVAGELFF.

This clone was detected only once. The chain joins TRBV6-5 to TRBJ1-1; a possible D gene is TRBD1 (5 bases). V was shortened by 5 bases and J by 0 bases, with 13 bases between the two germline ends. CDR3 length equals 15 residues. Germline V gene data show CDR1 as MNHEY and CDR2 as SVGAGI. CDR3 coding DNA: TGTGCCAGCAGTCCGTCTTTGGGGCTGAACACTGAAGCTTTCTTT. Translating it yields CASSPSLGLNTEAFF.

The DNA for the CDR3 is TGTGCCAGCAGCCCCCGGGGGGGGGCAAGTCGAGAGCAGTACTTC. Protein product: CASSPRGGASREQYF. The gene calls are TRBV5-4 and TRBJ2-7, with 8 nucleotides matching TRBD2. The junction had 13 bases not matched to a gene; V was cut back by 4 bases and J by 7 bases. CDR3 length equals 15 residues. CDR1 and CDR2 from the germline V gene are SGHNT and YYREEE (reference sequence).

This clone was recorded only once. The V gene is TRBV28, the J gene TRBJ1-5; D is perhaps TRBD1 (6 bases). V was trimmed by 6 bases and J by 6 bases, leaving 15 bases between them. The CDR3 runs 14 residues. From germline, CDR1 is MDHEN and CDR2 SYDVKM. CDR3 DNA: TGTGCCAGCAGACGGACAGAAGGAGGTCAGCCCCAGCATTTT. Translating gives CASRRTEGGQPQHF.